One and the same sample provided the 20 T cell receptor beta chains below, sequenced in a study of identical twins. TCRdb reanalysed the 5' RACE reads using MiXCR and keeps one entry per CDR3 protein. Here the sample spans 690,000 or so distinct CDR3 sequences, around 8.3% being singletons. These data are also associated with another study on yellow fever vaccine responses in identical twins.

The sequencing sample was made of PBMCs. Source of these receptors: a woman aged 18-29 years in good health.

The chain carries TRBV3-1 and TRBJ2-7; no definite D call. Trimming cost V 4 bases and J 3 bases, with 10 bases left between them. The CDR3 contains 13 residues. Germline CDR1 is LGHDT and CDR2 is YNNKEL (reference sequence). The DNA for the CDR3 is TGTGCCAGCAGCCCTAGGATACTCTACGAGCAGTACTTC. Amino acid sequence: CASSPRILYEQYF.

This clonotype was counted a few times. The chain recombines TRBV27 with TRBJ2-4; TRBD2 matches 10 bases. J lost 7 bases, V lost 2 bases, and 8 bases had no gene match. Germline loops: CDR1 MNHEY, CDR2 SMNVEV (reference sequence). CDR3 size: 16 residues. The CDR3 nucleotides are TGTGCCAGCAGTTTAAGCAGCGGGGGGGCCTGGAACATTCAGTACTTC. This codes for CASSLSSGGAWNIQYF.

The table lists this clonotype with a few counts. The V call is TRBV28, the J call TRBJ1-1; TRBD1 is a possible D gene (6 bases). The V gene's germline CDR1 is MDHEN and CDR2 SYDVKM. Trimming pared 6 bases from V and 2 bases from J, leaving 16 bases between. This CDR3 is built from 15 residues. The CDR3 loop reads CASSLGRGTNTEAFF. The CDR3 DNA reads TGTGCCAGCAGCCTAGGCAGGGGCACTAACACTGAAGCTTTCTTT.

The table lists this clonotype with many counts. The rearrangement joins TRBV5-5 to TRBJ2-7, with D uncertain. Germline V gene data show CDR1 as SGHKS and CDR2 as YYEKEE (reference sequence). The CDR3 loop spans 15 amino acids. V was pared by 0 bases and J by 0 bases, with 10 bases between. The CDR3 region has the DNA TGTGCCAGCAGCTTGGCACCGGGCATCTCCTACGAGCAGTACTTC. It is translated as CASSLAPGISYEQYF.

The table lists this clonotype with a few counts. This chain uses TRBV7-8 with TRBJ1-2; 9 nucleotides align to TRBD1. V shed 1 base, J shed 5 bases, and the junction held 5 bases outside the gene matches. CDR3 length: 15 amino acids. CDR1 is SGHVS and CDR2 is FQNEAQ in the germline V gene. The CDR3: CASSLGGTGSYGYTF. CDR3 in DNA: TGTGCCAGCAGCTTAGGGGGGACAGGGTCGTATGGCTACACCTTC.

This clonotype was detected a few times. V and J are TRBV4-3 and TRBJ2-1; D possibly corresponds to TRBD2 (6 bases). The CDR3 is made up of 18 amino acids. The V and J ends lost 0 bases and 4 bases respectively, with 19 bases between them. CDR1 and CDR2 (germline): LGHNA, YSLEER. CDR3 in amino acids: CASSQDLGGASEYNEQFF. CDR3 in DNA: TGCGCCAGCAGCCAAGATCTTGGTGGGGCTAGCGAGTACAATGAGCAGTTCTTC.

The chain is built from TRBV10-3 and TRBJ2-1; 8 bases line up with TRBD1. The CDR3 covers 14 residues. Looked up from germline, CDR1 is ENHRY and CDR2 is SYGVKD. V lost 10 bases, J lost 3 bases, and 8 bases stayed unmatched. CDR3 DNA: TGTGCCACCACGGACAGGGCTGACTACAATGAGCAGTTCTTC. This gives the protein CATTDRADYNEQFF.

The gene calls are TRBV12-3 or TRBV12-4 and TRBJ2-1, with TRBD2 matching over 15 bases. The CDR3 spans 18 residues. V dropped 10 bases and J dropped 0; count of bases not matched to a gene: 10. The CDR3 protein is CAISPGTSGGSSYNEQFF. The CDR3 nucleotides are TGTGCCATCAGCCCCGGGACTAGCGGGGGGAGCTCCTACAATGAGCAGTTCTTC.

The V gene is TRBV5-5, the J gene TRBJ2-5; 7 nucleotides line up with TRBD2. CDR3 size: 15 residues. V shed 0 bases and J 4 bases; nucleotides not matched to a gene: 6. The germline CDR1 and CDR2 sequences are SGHKS and YYEKEE (reference sequence). CDR3 in DNA: TGTGCCAGCAGCTTGGAGGGTCTAGCGGTAGAGACCCAGTACTTC. Translation gives CASSLEGLAVETQYF.

The chain has TRBV6-1 and TRBJ2-7; no firm D call. This CDR3 region has 14 residues. V lost 7 bases and J lost 0, with 13 bases in between. Looked up from germline, CDR1 is MNHNS and CDR2 is SASEGT. In nucleotides, the CDR3 is TGTGCCAGCATGAGAGGCGTTGGCTCCTACGAGCAGTACTTC. This codes for CASMRGVGSYEQYF.

The V gene is TRBV27, the J gene TRBJ2-2, with a weak D call TRBD1 (6 bases). The CDR3 spans 15 residues. Germline V CDR1 and CDR2: MNHEY, SMNVEV (reference sequence). Between the trimmed V and J ends, which lost 4 bases and 5 bases, there was a span of 14 bases. In DNA, the CDR3 is TGTGCCAGCAGTTCAAACAGGGTTTCTACCGGGGAGCTGTTTTTT. This codes for CASSSNRVSTGELFF.

This clonotype was observed at least ten times. The chain recombines TRBV29-1 with TRBJ2-2; the match to TRBD1 covers 10 bases. J was trimmed by 7 bases and V by 0 bases; bases with no gene match: 5. From germline, CDR1 is SQVTM and CDR2 ANQGSEA. CDR3 length: 15 amino acids. In DNA, the CDR3 is TGCAGCGTTGAAGATGGGACAGGGGTGATCGGGGAGCTGTTTTTT. It yields the protein CSVEDGTGVIGELFF.

This chain uses TRBV12-3 or TRBV12-4 with TRBJ1-2; D is perhaps TRBD1 (5 bases). The CDR3 covers 14 residues. Trimming removed 8 bases at V and 1 base at J, with 14 bases between. CDR3 protein: CASGYGQINYGYTF. The CDR3 DNA sequence: TGTGCCAGCGGGTACGGACAAATTAACTATGGCTACACCTTC.

The CDR3 nucleotides are TGCGCCAGCAGCAGGGACAGGGGGCCGGACGAGCAGTACTTC. This gives the protein CASSRDRGPDEQYF. This rearrangement joins TRBV5-1 to TRBJ2-7, with 12 bases matching TRBD1. Trimming at V came to 4 bases and at J to 5 bases, leaving 4 bases not matched to a gene. The CDR3 runs 14 residues. Germline lookup yields CDR1 SGHRS and CDR2 YFSETQ.

This clonotype has at least ten counts. The J gene is TRBJ2-5, the V gene TRBV29-1; tentatively, D is TRBD1 or TRBD2 (5 bases each). The CDR3 totals 12 residues. The germline gives CDR1 SQVTM, CDR2 ANQGSEA. With 4 bases removed from V and 5 bases from J, the gap between germline ends came to 11 bases. In nucleotides, the CDR3 is TGCAGCGTTGTATCCGGGGCCGAGACCCAGTACTTC. Protein: CSVVSGAETQYF.

The V gene is TRBV20-1, the J gene TRBJ2-7, with D possibly TRBD1 on 6 matching bases. This CDR3 comprises 13 residues. The germline V gene encodes CDR1 DFQATT and CDR2 SNEGSKA (reference sequence). Trimming left V 3 bases short and J 2 bases short, with 11 bases between. The chain's CDR3 is CSASDTGTYEQYF. Here the CDR3 DNA reads TGCAGTGCTAGTGATACAGGGACCTACGAGCAGTACTTC.

This clonotype showed up many times. This chain links TRBV4-1 with TRBJ2-1; 7 bases are shared with TRBD2. The V segment lost 8 bases and the J segment 6 bases; nucleotides outside the gene matches: 1. CDR3 length: 11 residues. Germline loops: CDR1 MGHRA, CDR2 YSYEKL. CDR3 in DNA: TGCGCCAGCGGACTAGGCAATGAGCAGTTCTTC. It yields the protein CASGLGNEQFF.

The CDR3 DNA reads TGTGCCAGCAGTGAAGAGACAGGGGGCACAGATACGCAGTATTTT. Encoded protein: CASSEETGGTDTQYF. This chain links TRBV6-4 with TRBJ2-3; 8 bases map to TRBD1. CDR1 is MRHNA and CDR2 is SNTAGT in the germline V gene. V was pared by 3 bases and J by 1 base, with 3 bases of the junction left unmatched. The CDR3 covers 15 residues.

The V gene is TRBV10-2, the J gene TRBJ2-1; D may be TRBD1 (5 bases). The CDR3 contains 12 residues. V was clipped by 3 bases and J by 10 bases, with 10 bases between them. Germline CDR1 is WSHSY and CDR2 is SAAADI. The CDR3 bases are TGCGCCAGCAGTGAAAGGGCAGGGGAGCAGTTCTTC. Amino acid sequence: CASSERAGEQFF.

This clonotype has at least ten counts. This chain joins TRBV27 and TRBJ2-7; D perhaps matches TRBD2 (5 bases). Germline V gene sequence: CDR1 MNHEY, CDR2 SMNVEV (reference sequence). The CDR3 covers 11 residues. V was trimmed by 8 bases and J by 3 bases, leaving 8 bases between them. The CDR3 sequence is CASRTFYEQYF. The CDR3 DNA sequence: TGTGCCAGCCGGACTTTCTACGAGCAGTACTTC.